This TCR beta chain was retrieved from a study of blood T cells in healthy people across ages. Study details: There was about one barcoded beta molecule captured by template switching per two T cells.

A second PCR, run for roughly 7 to 11 cycles, used a sample-barcoded 5' primer plus a J-beta primer mix. MiXCR, applied by TCRdb to the 5' RACE reads, yields one record per CDR3 protein. This table holds 800,000 or so distinct CDR3 sequences, about 47% found once. General study results and limits: Relative to aged donors, long-lived donors carried more naive CD4+ cells and displayed higher diversity.

Concerning this clonotype itself: Its matching antigen is unknown.

The J segment lost 1 base and the V segment lost 4 bases, leaving 5 bases of the junction unmatched. CDR3 size: 15 residues. CDR1 is SGHKS and CDR2 is YYEKEE in the germline V gene (reference sequence). This rearrangement joins TRBV5-5 to TRBJ2-5; 9 nucleotides align to TRBD2. The TCR was taken from an elderly man in good health. The sequencing sample was made of blood. The CDR3 loop is CASSAGLALQETQYF. As DNA, the CDR3 is TGTGCCAGCAGCGCGGGACTAGCACTCCAAGAGACCCAGTACTTC.